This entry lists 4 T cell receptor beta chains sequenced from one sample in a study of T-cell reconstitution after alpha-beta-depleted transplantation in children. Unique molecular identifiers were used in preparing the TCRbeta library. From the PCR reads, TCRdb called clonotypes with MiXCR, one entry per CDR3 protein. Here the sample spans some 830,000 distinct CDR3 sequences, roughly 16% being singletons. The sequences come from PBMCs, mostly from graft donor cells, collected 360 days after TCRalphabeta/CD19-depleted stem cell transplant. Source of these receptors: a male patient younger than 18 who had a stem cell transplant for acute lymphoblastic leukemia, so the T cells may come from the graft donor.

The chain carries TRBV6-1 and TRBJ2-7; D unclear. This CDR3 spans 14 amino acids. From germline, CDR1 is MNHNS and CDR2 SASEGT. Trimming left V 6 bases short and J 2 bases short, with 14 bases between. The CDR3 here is CASRTPTVTYEQYF. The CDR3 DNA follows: TGTGCCAGCAGAACCCCGACGGTTACCTACGAGCAGTACTTC.

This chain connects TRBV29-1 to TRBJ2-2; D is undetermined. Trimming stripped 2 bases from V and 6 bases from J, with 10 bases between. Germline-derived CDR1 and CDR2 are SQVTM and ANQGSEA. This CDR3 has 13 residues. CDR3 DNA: TGCAGCGTTGAAAGAGAGGTGGCCGGGGAGCTGTTTTTT. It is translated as CSVEREVAGELFF.

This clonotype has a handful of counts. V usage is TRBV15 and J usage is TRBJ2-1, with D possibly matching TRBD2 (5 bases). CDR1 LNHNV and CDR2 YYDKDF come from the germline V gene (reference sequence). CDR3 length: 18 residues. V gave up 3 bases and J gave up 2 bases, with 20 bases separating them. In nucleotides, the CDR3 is TGTGCCACCAGCAGGCCCCCCAGCGGAGTGGTCGCCTACAATGAGCAGTTCTTC. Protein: CATSRPPSGVVAYNEQFF.

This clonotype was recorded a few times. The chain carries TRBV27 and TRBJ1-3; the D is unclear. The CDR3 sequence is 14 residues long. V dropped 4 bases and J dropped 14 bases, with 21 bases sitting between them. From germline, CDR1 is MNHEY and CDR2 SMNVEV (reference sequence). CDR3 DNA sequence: TGTGCCAGCAGTTGGGATCGATTGCCTGGGCCACTATATTTT. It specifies CASSWDRLPGPLYF.